The clone carrying this T cell receptor (beta chain) showed up many times. Its antigen is still unknown. Trimming took off 4 bases at V and 8 bases at J, with 14 bases between the two ends. The CDR3 consists of 13 residues. Germline V gives CDR1 SQVTM, CDR2 ANQGSEA. This entry comes from a study of T-cell reconstitution after alpha-beta-depleted transplantation in children. Unique molecular identifiers tagged the TCRbeta library. TCRdb reprocessed the PCR reads via MiXCR and lists one record per CDR3 protein. The sample has over 450,000 distinct CDR3 sequences; about 10% are singletons. Overall study findings and caveats: When one year had passed after transplant, most T-cell counts and diversity came from newly produced T cells.

Sequenced material: PBMCs, taken before TCRalphabeta/CD19-depleted stem cell transplant. This TCR derives from a child younger than 10 with inherited bone marrow failure, due to receive a stem cell transplant. The chain links TRBV29-1 to TRBJ1-4, with D tentatively TRBD1 (5 bases). As DNA, the CDR3 is TGCAGCGTTGCCCACCGGGGCGGAGAAAAACTGTTTTTT. Its translation is CSVAHRGGEKLFF.